This TCR beta chain was sequenced during a study of blood T cell repertoires in COVID-19. Authors' analysis steps: Amplification of reference gene primers provided the estimated nucleated cell counts. Clones were sequenced by immunoSEQ multiplex PCR, and TCRdb holds only the in-frame ones, with some missing. V and J calls and clone size are as listed in that table; D and trimming were resolved from the DNA. Of under 150,000 clones in the sample, around four fifths were seen once. V was clipped by 3 bases and J by 0 bases, with 12 bases between them. CDR3 length: 15 residues. The germline V gene has CDR1 SGDLS and CDR2 YYNGEE.

Sequencing was carried out using peripheral blood. The receptor's source is a middle-aged woman with acute or convalescent COVID-19. This chain connects TRBV9 to TRBJ1-1; D gene ambiguous. CDR3 bases: TGTGCCAGCAGCGCCGGGAGCCCCATGAACACTGAAGCTTTCTTT. It translates to CASSAGSPMNTEAFF.